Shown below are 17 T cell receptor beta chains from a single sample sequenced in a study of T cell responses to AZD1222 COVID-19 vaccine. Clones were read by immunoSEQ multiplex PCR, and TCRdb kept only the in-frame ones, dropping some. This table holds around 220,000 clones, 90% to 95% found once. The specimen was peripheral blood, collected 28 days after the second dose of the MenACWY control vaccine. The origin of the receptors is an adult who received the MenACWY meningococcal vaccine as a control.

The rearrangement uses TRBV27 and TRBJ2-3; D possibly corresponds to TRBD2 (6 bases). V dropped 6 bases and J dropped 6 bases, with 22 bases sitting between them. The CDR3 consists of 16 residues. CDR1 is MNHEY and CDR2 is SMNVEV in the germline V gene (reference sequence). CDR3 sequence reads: CASSPTGVEPGDTQYF. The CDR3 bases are TGTGCCAGCAGCCCGACGGGGGTCGAACCAGGGGATACGCAGTATTTT.

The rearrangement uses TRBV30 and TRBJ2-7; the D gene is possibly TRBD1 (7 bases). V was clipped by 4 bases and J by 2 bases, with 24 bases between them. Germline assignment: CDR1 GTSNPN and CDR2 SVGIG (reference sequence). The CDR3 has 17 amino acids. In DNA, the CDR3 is TGTGCCTGGACCCCCCAAGGTTACAGGGGAGGCACCTACGAGCAGTACTTC. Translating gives CAWTPQGYRGGTYEQYF.

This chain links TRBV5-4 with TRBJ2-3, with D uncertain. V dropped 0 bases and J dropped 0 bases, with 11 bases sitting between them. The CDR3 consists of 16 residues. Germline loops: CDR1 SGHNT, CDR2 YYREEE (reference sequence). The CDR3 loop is CASSLGQATSTDTQYF. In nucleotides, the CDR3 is TGTGCCAGCAGCTTGGGGCAGGCAACTAGCACAGATACGCAGTATTTT.

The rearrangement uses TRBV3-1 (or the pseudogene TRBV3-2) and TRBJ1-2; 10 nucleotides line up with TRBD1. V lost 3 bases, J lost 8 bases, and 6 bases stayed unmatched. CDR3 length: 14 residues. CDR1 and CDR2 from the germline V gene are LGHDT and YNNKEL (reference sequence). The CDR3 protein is CASSHMTGGVGYTF. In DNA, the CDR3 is TGTGCCAGCAGCCACATGACAGGGGGCGTCGGCTACACCTTC.

The CDR3 nucleotides read TGTGCCAGCTCAGGACAGGTCAATGAGCAGTTCTTC. It encodes CASSGQVNEQFF. The J gene is TRBJ2-1, the V gene TRBV18; TRBD1 matches 7 bases. The trim removed 5 bases at V and 6 bases at J, leaving 1 base unmatched. Germline V gene lookup returns CDR1 KGHSH and CDR2 LQKENI. The CDR3 covers 12 residues.

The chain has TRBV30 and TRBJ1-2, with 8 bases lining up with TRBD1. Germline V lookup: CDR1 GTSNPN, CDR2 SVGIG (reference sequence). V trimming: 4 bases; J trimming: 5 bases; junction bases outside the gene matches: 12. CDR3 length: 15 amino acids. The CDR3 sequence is CAWISDREKVYGYTF. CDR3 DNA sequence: TGTGCCTGGATATCGGACAGGGAAAAGGTTTATGGCTACACCTTC.

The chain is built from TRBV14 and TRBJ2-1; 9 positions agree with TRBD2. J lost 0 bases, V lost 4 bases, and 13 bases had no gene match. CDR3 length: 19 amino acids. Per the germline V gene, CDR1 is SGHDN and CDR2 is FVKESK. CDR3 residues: CASSPGGSSGRGSYNEQFF. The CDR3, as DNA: TGTGCCAGCAGCCCCGGTGGGAGTAGCGGGAGAGGCTCCTACAATGAGCAGTTCTTC.

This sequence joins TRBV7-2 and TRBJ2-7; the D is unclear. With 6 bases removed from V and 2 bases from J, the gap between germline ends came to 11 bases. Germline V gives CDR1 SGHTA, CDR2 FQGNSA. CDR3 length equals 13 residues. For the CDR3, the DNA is TGTGCCAGCAGTATCGGGCACCCCTACGAGCAGTACTTC. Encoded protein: CASSIGHPYEQYF.

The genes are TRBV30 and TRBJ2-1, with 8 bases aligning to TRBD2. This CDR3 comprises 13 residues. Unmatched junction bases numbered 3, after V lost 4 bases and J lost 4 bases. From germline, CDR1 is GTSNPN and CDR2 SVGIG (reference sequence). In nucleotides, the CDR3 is TGTGCCTGGACCGAGCGGGGGTACAATGAGCAGTTCTTC. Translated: CAWTERGYNEQFF.

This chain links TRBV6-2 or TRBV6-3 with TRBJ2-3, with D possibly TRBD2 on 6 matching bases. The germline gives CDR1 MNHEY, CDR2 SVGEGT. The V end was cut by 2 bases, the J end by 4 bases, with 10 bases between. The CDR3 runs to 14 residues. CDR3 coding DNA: TGTGCCAGCAGTTACAGCGGGCCGGCAGATACGCAGTATTTT. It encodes CASSYSGPADTQYF.

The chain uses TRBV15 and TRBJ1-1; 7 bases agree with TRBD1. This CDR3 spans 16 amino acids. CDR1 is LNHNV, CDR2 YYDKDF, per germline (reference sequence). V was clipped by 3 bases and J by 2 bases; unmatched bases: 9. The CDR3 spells CATSSDPGQINTEAFF. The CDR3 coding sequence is TGTGCCACCAGCAGCGATCCGGGACAGATAAACACTGAAGCTTTCTTT.

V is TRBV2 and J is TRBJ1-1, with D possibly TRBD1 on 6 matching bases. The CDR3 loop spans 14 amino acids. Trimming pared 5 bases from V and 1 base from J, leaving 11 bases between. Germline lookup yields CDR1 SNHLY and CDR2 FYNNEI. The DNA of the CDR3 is TGTGCCAGCAGTAAGACAGGAGGGAACACTGAAGCTTTCTTT. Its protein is CASSKTGGNTEAFF.

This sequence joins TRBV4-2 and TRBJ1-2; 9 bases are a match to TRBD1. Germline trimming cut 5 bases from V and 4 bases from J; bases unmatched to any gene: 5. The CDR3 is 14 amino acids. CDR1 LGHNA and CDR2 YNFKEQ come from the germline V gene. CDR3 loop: CASSFTGGAYGYTF. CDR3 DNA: TGTGCCAGCAGCTTCACAGGGGGCGCCTATGGCTACACCTTC.

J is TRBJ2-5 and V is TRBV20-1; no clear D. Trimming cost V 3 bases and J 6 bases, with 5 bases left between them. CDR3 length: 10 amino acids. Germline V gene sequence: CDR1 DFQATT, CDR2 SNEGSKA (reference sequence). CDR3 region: CSASHQTQYF. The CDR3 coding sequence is TGCAGTGCTAGCCACCAGACCCAGTACTTC.

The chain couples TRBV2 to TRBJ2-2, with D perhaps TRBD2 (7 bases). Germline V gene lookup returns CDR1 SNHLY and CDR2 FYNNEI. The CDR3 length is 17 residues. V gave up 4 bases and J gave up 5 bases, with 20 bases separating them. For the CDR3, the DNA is TGTGCCAGCAGTGGTCCAGGGGAGGGGAAGGGGACCGGGGAGCTGTTTTTT. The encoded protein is CASSGPGEGKGTGELFF.

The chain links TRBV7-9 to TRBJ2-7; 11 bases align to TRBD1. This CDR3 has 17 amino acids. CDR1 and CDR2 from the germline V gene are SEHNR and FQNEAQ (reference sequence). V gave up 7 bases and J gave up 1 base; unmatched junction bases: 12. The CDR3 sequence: CASTRWSGTGGSYEQYF. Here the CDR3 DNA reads TGTGCCAGCACCCGATGGTCGGGGACAGGGGGATCCTACGAGCAGTACTTC. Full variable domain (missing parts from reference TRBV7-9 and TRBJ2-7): DTGVSQNPRHKITKRGQNVTFRCDPISEHNRLYWYRQTLGQGPEFLTYFQNEAQLEKSRLLSDRFSAERPKGSFSTLEIQRTEQGDSAMYLCASTRWSGTGGSYEQYFGPGTRLTVT.

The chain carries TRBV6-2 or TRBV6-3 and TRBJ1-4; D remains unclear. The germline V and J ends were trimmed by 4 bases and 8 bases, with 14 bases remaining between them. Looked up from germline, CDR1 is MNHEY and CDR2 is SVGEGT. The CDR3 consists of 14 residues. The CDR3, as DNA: TGTGCCAGCAGTTCTGGCGGCGAAGAAGAAAAACTGTTTTTT. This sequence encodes CASSSGGEEEKLFF.